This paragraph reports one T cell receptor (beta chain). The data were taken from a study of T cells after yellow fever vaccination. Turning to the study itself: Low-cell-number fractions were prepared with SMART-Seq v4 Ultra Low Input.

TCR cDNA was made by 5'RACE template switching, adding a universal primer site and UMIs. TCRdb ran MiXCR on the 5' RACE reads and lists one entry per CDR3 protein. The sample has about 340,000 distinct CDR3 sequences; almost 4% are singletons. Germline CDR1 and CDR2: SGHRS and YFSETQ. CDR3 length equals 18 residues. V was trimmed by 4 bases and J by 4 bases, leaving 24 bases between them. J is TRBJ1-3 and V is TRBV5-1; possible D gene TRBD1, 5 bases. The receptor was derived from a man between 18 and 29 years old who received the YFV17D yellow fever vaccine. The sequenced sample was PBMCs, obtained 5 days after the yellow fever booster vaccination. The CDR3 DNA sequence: TGCGCCAGCAGCCTGGGGGACGGAGTAGTATCAGCCGGAAACACCATATATTTT. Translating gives CASSLGDGVVSAGNTIYF.